These 17 T cell receptor beta chains were all obtained from the same sample, sequenced in a study of CD8+ T cells in alopecia areata. Investigators isolated RNA and reverse transcribed it into cDNA to act as the sequencing template. Some clones are missing from TCRdb's copy, which holds only in-frame ones; the method was immunoSEQ multiplex PCR. Counted here are about 200,000 clones, 58% occurring once; the ten biggest clones make up 5.5%. Stated treatment: oral pan-JAK inhibitor, 5-10 mg twice daily. The sequencing used CD4+ T cells sorted from blood, collected at week 24, from a patient treated with tofacitinib. The receptors come from a human donor with alopecia areata.

The chain is built from TRBV4-3 and TRBJ1-5; unclear D gene. Trimming took 1 base from V and 6 from J, leaving 10 bases between them. The CDR3 covers 14 residues. The germline gives CDR1 LGHNA, CDR2 YSLEER. CDR3 DNA: TGCGCCAGCAGCCAAGGACCCGGAGGTCAGCCCCAGCATTTT. It encodes CASSQGPGGQPQHF.

In this sample, this clone turned up a few times. The rearrangement uses TRBV29-1 and TRBJ2-7, with D unresolved. Trimming left V 3 bases short and J 1 base short, with 7 bases between. Germline loops: CDR1 SQVTM, CDR2 ANQGSEA. CDR3 size: 12 residues. The CDR3 DNA is TGCAGCGTTGACGACGGGTCCTACGAGCAGTACTTC. This translates into CSVDDGSYEQYF.

The V gene is TRBV9, the J gene TRBJ1-1, with D tentatively TRBD1 (5 bases). CDR3 length equals 13 residues. V gave up 0 bases and J gave up 6 bases, with 9 bases separating them. Germline V gene data show CDR1 as SGDLS and CDR2 as YYNGEE. The chain's CDR3 is CASSVGGEPEAFF. In DNA, the CDR3 is TGTGCCAGCAGCGTAGGAGGGGAACCTGAAGCTTTCTTT.

The chain carries TRBV6-5 and TRBJ1-1; D gene unclear. The CDR3 runs to 15 residues. Germline V lookup: CDR1 MNHEY, CDR2 SVGAGI. Deletions cut 0 bases from V and 1 base from J, with 9 bases between. The CDR3 sequence: CASSYSARTNTEAFF. In nucleotides, the CDR3 is TGTGCCAGCAGTTACTCGGCGAGGACGAACACTGAAGCTTTCTTT.

This clone was seen more than once but under ten times. The chain has TRBV28 and TRBJ1-5, with D uncertain. Trimming removed 7 bases at V and 5 bases at J, with 12 bases between. The CDR3 runs 13 residues. CDR1 MDHEN and CDR2 SYDVKM come from the germline V gene. In DNA, the CDR3 is TGTGCCAGCACCCAGAATGTGGATCAGCCCCAGCATTTT. Translating gives CASTQNVDQPQHF.

This clone was counted only a few times. V and J are TRBV23-1 and TRBJ1-5; TRBD1 is a possible D gene (6 bases). TRBV23-1 is noted as an ORF with a role that remains uncertain. Trimming pared 1 base from V and 9 bases from J, leaving 16 bases between. The CDR3 is 15 amino acids. In DNA form, the CDR3 reads TGCGCCAGCAGTCAATTGGGGGACACCCAAAGGCCCCAGCATTTT. Protein product: CASSQLGDTQRPQHF.

The chain combines TRBV29-1 with TRBJ1-2, with 9 nucleotides matching TRBD1. The J segment lost 6 bases and the V segment lost 7 bases, leaving 6 bases of the junction unmatched. Germline lookup yields CDR1 SQVTM and CDR2 ANQGSEA. The CDR3 has 12 residues. CDR3 region: CSAGQGRNGYTF. The CDR3 nucleotides read TGCAGCGCTGGACAGGGGCGGAATGGCTACACCTTC. The entire variable domain, with the rest obtained from reference TRBV29-1 and TRBJ1-2, is as follows: SAVISQKPSRDICQRGTSLTIQCQVDSQVTMMFWYRQQPGQSLTLIATANQGSEATYESGFVIDKFPISRPNLTFSTLTVSNMSPEDSSIYLCSAGQGRNGYTFGSGTRLTVV.

The CDR3 region is CSSWGREEYGYTF. CDR3 bases: TGCAGCTCCTGGGGCAGGGAGGAGTATGGCTACACCTTC. The chain carries TRBV29-1 and TRBJ1-2, with a possible D match to TRBD1 (5 bases). CDR1 is SQVTM and CDR2 is ANQGSEA in the germline V gene. The CDR3 loop spans 13 amino acids. Between the trimmed V and J ends, which lost 8 bases and 5 bases, there was a span of 18 bases.

V is TRBV7-9 and J is TRBJ1-2; D might be TRBD1 (6 bases). The CDR3 is 13 amino acids. Germline loops: CDR1 SEHNR, CDR2 FQNEAQ (reference sequence). Trimming pared 0 bases from V and 7 bases from J, leaving 9 bases between. Here the CDR3 DNA reads TGTGCCAGCAGCTTAGCTGGGGGGCCTGGCTACACCTTC. It yields the protein CASSLAGGPGYTF.

This rearrangement joins TRBV30 to TRBJ1-1; tentative D call: TRBD1 (6 bases). In germline, CDR1 is GTSNPN, CDR2 SVGIG (reference sequence). V was cut by 1 base and J by 6 bases, with 18 bases left in between. This CDR3 is built from 15 residues. The CDR3 protein is CAWSALGGADSEAFF. CDR3 in DNA: TGTGCCTGGAGTGCCCTGGGGGGGGCCGACTCTGAAGCTTTCTTT.

CDR3 residues: CAGTGEEGNTIYF. For the CDR3, the DNA is TGTGCCGGAACAGGGGAGGAGGGAAACACCATATATTTT. This chain connects TRBV2 to TRBJ1-3; TRBD1 agrees at 7 bases. The CDR3 runs 13 residues. Trimming at V came to 11 bases and at J to 4 bases, leaving 8 bases not matched to a gene. Germline-derived CDR1 and CDR2 are SNHLY and FYNNEI.

This clone was detected only a few times. This chain links TRBV4-2 with TRBJ1-2; TRBD1 agrees at 9 bases. This CDR3 region has 13 residues. Per germline, CDR1 LGHNA and CDR2 YNFKEQ. V lost 5 bases to trimming and J lost 5 bases; unmatched junction nucleotides: 3. The CDR3 region is CASSSGQGYGYTF. The CDR3, as DNA: TGTGCCAGCAGCTCAGGACAGGGGTATGGCTACACCTTC.

The rearrangement joins TRBV30 to TRBJ2-1, with D unresolved. The CDR3 spans 13 residues. Germline-derived CDR1 and CDR2 are GTSNPN and SVGIG (reference sequence). Trimming took off 1 base at V and 8 bases at J, with 12 bases between the two ends. CDR3 sequence: CAWSGGVGYEQFF. CDR3 bases: TGTGCCTGGAGTGGAGGAGTGGGTTATGAGCAGTTCTTC.

With regard to this clone: This sample also contains other DNA sequences that code for the same CDR3. The gene calls are TRBV30 and TRBJ1-3; no definite D call. There are 13 residues in the CDR3. Germline V gives CDR1 GTSNPN, CDR2 SVGIG (reference sequence). V was cut by 2 bases and J by 1 base, with 6 bases left in between. Written as DNA, the CDR3 is TGTGCCTGGAGTCAAGGGTCTGGAAACACCATATATTTT. Its translation is CAWSQGSGNTIYF.

The rearrangement uses TRBV10-3 and TRBJ2-7; D is possibly TRBD1 or TRBD2 (5 bases each). Trimming removed 4 bases at V and 4 bases at J, with 17 bases between. The CDR3 totals 15 residues. Germline values: CDR1 ENHRY, CDR2 SYGVKD. The CDR3 DNA follows: TGTGCCATCAGTGGGAAAGGGGAGAGGGCTTACGAGCAGTACTTC. Its translation is CAISGKGERAYEQYF.

CDR3 bases: TGTGCCAGCAGCCAAGACGTGGGGCGCCCCAGCTCCTATAATTCACCCCTCCACTTT. It yields the protein CASSQDVGRPSSYNSPLHF. V and J are TRBV4-2 and TRBJ1-6; tentatively, D is TRBD1 (5 bases). The CDR3 has 19 residues. V dropped 0 bases and J dropped 0 bases, with 15 bases sitting between them. CDR1 and CDR2 (germline): LGHNA, YNFKEQ.

The rearrangement links TRBV27 to TRBJ2-2; 7 bases are shared with TRBD1. The CDR3 is 15 amino acids. Looked up from germline, CDR1 is MNHEY and CDR2 is SMNVEV (reference sequence). The V segment lost 6 bases and the J segment 7 bases; nucleotides outside the gene matches: 11. CDR3 DNA sequence: TGTGCCAGCAGACAGACAGGGCGAGTGAACGGGGAGCTGTTTTTT. It specifies CASRQTGRVNGELFF.